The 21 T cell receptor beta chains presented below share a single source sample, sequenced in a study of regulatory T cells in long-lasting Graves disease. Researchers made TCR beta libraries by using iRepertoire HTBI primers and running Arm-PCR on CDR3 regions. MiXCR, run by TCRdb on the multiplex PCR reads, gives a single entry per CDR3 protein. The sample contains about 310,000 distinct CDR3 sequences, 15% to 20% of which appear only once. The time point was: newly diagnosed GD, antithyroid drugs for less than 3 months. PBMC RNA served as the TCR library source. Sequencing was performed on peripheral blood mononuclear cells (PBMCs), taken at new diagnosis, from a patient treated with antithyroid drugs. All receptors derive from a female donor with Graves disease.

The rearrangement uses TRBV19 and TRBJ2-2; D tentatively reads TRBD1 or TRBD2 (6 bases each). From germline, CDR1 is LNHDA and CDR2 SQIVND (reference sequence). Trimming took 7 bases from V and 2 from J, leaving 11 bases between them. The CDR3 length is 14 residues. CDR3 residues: CASTKGGNTGELFF. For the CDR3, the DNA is TGTGCCAGTACTAAGGGGGGAAACACCGGGGAGCTGTTTTTT.

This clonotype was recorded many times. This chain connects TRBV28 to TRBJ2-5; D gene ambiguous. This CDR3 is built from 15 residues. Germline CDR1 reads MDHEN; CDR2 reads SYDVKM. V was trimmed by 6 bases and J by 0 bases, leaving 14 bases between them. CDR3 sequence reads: CASSPRLLYQETQYF. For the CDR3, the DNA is TGTGCCAGCAGCCCCAGGCTCCTGTACCAAGAGACCCAGTACTTC.

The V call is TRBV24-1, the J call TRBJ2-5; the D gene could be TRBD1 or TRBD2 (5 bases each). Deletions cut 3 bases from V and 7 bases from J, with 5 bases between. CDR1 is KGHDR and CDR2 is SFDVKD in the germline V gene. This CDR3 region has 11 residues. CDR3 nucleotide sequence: TGTGCCACCAGTGATGGGGGGACCCAGTACTTC. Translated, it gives CATSDGGTQYF.

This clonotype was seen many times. The CDR3 sequence: CASSRDGAADTQYF. The CDR3, as DNA: TGTGCCAGTAGTAGGGATGGAGCGGCAGATACGCAGTATTTT. The rearrangement uses TRBV19 and TRBJ2-3; a weak D match, TRBD2 (5 bases). Germline V gene sequence: CDR1 LNHDA, CDR2 SQIVND (reference sequence). Trimming removed 4 bases from V and 4 bases from J, with 12 bases in between. CDR3 length: 14 residues.

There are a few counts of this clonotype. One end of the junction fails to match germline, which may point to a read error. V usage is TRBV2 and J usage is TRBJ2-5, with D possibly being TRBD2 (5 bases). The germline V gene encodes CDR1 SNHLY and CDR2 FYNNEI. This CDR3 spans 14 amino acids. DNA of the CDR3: TGTGCCAGCAGTTTAAGGGCTAGTGGGGAGATCCAGTACTTC. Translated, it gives CASSLRASGEIQYF.

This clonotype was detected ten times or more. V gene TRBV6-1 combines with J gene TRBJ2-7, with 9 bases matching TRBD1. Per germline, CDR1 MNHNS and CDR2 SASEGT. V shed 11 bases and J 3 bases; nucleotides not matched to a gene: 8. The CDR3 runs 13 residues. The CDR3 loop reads CACRTGVDYEQYF. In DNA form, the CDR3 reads TGTGCCTGCCGGACAGGGGTAGACTACGAGCAGTACTTC.

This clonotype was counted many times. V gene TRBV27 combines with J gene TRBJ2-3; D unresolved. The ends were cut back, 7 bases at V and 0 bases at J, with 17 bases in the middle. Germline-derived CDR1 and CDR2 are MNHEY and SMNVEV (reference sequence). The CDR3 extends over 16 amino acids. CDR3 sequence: CASTPGWVTSTDTQYF. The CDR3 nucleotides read TGTGCCAGCACCCCGGGCTGGGTCACTAGCACAGATACGCAGTATTTT.

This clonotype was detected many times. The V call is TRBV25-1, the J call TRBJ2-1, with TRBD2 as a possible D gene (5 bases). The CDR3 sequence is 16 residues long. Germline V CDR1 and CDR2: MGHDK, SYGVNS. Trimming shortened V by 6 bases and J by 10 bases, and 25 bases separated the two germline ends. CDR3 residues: CASRSPFGGPRGEQFF. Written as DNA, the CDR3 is TGTGCCAGCAGGTCCCCTTTTGGCGGTCCTAGAGGGGAGCAGTTCTTC. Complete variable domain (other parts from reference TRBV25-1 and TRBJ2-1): EADIYQTPRYLVIGTGKKITLECSQTMGHDKMYWYQQDPGMELHLIHYSYGVNSTEKGDLSSESTVSRIRTEHFPLTLESARPSHTSQYLCASRSPFGGPRGEQFFGPGTRLTVL.

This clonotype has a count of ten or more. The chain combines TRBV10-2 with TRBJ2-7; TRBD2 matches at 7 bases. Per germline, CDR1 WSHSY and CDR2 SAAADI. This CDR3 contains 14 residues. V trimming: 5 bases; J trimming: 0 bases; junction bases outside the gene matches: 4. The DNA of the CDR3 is TGCGCCAGCAGTTGGAGGGAGGGCTCCTACGAGCAGTACTTC. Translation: CASSWREGSYEQYF.

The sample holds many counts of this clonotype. The CDR3 DNA reads TGTGCCAGCAGCTTAGAAGGCAGGGGGCTAACTGAAGCTTTCTTT. It is translated as CASSLEGRGLTEAFF. V usage is TRBV11-2 and J usage is TRBJ1-1; 8 bases are a match to TRBD1. The CDR3 has 15 amino acids. J gave up 5 bases and V 0 bases, and 5 bases lay outside the gene matches. Germline CDR1 SGHAT, CDR2 FQNNGV.

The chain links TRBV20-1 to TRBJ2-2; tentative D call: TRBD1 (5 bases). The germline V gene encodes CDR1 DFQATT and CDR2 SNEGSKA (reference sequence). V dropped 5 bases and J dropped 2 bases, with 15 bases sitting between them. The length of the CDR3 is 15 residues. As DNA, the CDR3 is TGCAGTGCTCGATCGCAGGGCGGCAACACCGGGGAGCTGTTTTTT. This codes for CSARSQGGNTGELFF.

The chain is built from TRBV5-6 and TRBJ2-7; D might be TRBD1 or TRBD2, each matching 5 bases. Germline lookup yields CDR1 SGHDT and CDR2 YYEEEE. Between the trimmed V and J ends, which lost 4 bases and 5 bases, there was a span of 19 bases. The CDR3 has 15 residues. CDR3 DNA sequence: TGTGCCAGCAGCGTCACCGGGACCCGTCGGGACGAGCAGTACTTC. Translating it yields CASSVTGTRRDEQYF.

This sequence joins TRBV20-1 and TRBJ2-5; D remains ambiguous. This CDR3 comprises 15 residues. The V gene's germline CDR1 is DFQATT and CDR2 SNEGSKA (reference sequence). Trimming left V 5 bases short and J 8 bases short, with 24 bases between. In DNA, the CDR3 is TGCAGTGCTTACGTTTCCGACTCCACTTCTACAACCCAGTACTTC. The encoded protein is CSAYVSDSTSTTQYF.

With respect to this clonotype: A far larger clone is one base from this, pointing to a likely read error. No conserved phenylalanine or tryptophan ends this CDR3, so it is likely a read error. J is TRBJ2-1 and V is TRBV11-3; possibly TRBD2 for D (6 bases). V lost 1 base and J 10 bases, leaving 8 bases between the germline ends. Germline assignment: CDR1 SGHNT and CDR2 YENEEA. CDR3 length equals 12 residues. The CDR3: CASSLVAEEQFL. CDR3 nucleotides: TGTGCCAGCAGCTTAGTAGCGGAAGAGCAGTTCTTA.

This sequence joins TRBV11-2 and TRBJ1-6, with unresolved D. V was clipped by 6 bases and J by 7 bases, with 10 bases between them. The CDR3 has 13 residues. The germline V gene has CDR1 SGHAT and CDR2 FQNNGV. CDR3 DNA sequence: TGTGCCAGCAGGCGATCCTTGAATTCACCCCTCCACTTT. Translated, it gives CASRRSLNSPLHF.

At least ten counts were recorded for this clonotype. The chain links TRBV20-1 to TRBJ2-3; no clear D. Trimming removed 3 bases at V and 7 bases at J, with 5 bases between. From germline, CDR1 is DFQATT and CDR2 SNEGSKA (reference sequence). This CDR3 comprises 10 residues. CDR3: CSASTNTQYF. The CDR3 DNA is TGCAGTGCTAGTACGAATACGCAGTATTTT.

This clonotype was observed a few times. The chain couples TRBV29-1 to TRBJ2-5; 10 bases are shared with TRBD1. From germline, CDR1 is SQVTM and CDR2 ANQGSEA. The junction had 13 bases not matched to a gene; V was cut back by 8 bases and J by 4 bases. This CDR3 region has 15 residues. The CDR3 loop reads CSHTVGQGSVETQYF. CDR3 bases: TGCAGCCACACGGTGGGACAGGGGAGTGTAGAGACCCAGTACTTC.

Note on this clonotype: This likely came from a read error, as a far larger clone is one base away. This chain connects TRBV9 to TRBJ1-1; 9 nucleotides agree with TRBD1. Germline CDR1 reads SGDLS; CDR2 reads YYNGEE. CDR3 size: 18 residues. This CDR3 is CASSSTTSGTGLNTEALF. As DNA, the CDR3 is TGTGCCAGCAGCTCGACAACCTCCGGGACAGGGCTGAACACTGAAGCTTTGTTT.

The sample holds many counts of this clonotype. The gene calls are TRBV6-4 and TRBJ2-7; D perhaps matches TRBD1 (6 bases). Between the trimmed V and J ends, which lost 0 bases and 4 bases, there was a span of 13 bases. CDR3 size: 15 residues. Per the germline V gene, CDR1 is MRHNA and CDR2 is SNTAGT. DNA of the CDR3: TGTGCCAGCAGTGACTCATACAGGGTACTTTACGAGCAGTACTTC. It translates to CASSDSYRVLYEQYF.

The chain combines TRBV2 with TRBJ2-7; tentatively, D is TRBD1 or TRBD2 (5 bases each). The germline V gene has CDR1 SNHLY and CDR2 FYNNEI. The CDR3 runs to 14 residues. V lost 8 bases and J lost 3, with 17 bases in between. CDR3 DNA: TGTGCCAGCGTTGGGGGTCGAATTATCTACGAGCAGTACTTC. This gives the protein CASVGGRIIYEQYF.

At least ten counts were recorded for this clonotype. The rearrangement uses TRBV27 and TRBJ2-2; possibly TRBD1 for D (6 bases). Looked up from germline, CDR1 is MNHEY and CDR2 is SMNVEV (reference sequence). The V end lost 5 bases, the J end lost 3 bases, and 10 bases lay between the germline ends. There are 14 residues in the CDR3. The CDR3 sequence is CASSQQGYTGELFF. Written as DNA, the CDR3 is TGTGCCAGCAGTCAACAGGGTTACACCGGGGAGCTGTTTTTT.